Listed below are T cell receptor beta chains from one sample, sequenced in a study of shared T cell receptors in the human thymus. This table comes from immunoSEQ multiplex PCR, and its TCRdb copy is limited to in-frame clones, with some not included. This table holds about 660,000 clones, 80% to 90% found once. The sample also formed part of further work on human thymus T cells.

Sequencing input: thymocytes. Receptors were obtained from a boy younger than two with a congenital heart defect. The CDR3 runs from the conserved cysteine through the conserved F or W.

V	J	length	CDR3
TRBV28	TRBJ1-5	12	CASRSPNQPQHF
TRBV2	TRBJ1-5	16	CASSEAVWAVDQPQHF
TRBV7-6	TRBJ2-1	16	CASSLRRELPPNEQFF
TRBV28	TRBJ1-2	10	CASRSYGYTF
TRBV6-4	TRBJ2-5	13	CASEGSGFETQYF
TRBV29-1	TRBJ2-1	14	CSVDGGSYYNEQFF
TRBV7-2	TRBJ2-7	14	CASSQGGSSYEQYF
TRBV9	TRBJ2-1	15	CASSLDRGAKYEQFF
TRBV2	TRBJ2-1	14	CASSGTSGSNEQFF
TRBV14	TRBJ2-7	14	CASSYGQGWYEQYF
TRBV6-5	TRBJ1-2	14	CASSYGDSFYGYTF
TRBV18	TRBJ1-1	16	CASSPPRKTRNTEAFF
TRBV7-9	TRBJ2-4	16	CASSLVGGSPKNIQYF
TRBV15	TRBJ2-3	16	CATSSQKTSGSDTQYF
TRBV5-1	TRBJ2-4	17	CASSLVAGGIAKNIQYF
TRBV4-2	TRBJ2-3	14	CASSSGTSTDTQYF
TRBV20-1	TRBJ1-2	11	CSASRGNGYTF
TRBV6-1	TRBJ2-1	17	CASSEADGLASYNEQFF
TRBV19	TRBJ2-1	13	CASSHPFGNEQFF
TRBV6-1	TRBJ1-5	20	CASSGYRDRVGFFSNQPQHF
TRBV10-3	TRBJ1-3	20	CAISEDTTGVYFSSGNTIYF
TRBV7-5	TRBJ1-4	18	CVSLLVLLGGTATEKLFF
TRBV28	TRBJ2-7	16	CASNLKSGTRDAEQYF
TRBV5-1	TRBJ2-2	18	CASSSFITGGRRTGELFF
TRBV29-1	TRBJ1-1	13	CSVDRDMNTEAFF
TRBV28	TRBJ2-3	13	CASSIPPSDRQYF
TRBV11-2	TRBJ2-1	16	CASSTDDAGGLNEQFF
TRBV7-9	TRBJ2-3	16	CASSFLLGASTDTQYF
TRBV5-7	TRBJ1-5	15	CASSLPNRANQPQHF
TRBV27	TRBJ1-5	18	CASSLKGLTEYSNQPQHF
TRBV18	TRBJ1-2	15	CASSPRTDTNYGYTF
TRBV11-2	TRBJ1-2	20	CASSLDPQGAIPPWNYGYTF
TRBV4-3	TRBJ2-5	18	CASSQDPLQPSGQETQYF
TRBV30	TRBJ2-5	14	CAWSVGTGEETQYF
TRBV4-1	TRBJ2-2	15	CASSEGEGYTGELFF
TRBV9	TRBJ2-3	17	CASSVEGGGEVTDTQYF
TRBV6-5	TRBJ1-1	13	CASGSQRRLEAFF
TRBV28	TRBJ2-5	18	CASAWLEKGLAGRETQYF
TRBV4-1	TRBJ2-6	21	CASSQEGLLRGLASGANVLTF
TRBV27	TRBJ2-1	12	CASSSSNNEQFF
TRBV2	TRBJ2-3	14	CARTLGEGTDTQYF
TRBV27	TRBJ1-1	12	CASSLPGGEAFF
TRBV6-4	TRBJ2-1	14	CASGRGDRDNEQFF
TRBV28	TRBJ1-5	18	CASSFVEGALYSNQPQHF